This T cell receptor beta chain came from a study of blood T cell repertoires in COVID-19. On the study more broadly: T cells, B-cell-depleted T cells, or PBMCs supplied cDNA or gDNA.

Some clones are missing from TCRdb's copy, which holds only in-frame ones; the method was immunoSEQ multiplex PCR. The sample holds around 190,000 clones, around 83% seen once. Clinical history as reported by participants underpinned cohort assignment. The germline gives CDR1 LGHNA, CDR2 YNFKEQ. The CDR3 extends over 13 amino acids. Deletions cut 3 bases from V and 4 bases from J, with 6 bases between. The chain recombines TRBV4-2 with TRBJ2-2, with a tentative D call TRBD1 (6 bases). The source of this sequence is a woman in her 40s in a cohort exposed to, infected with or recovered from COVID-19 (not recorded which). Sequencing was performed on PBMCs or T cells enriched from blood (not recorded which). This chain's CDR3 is CASSHRGTGELFF. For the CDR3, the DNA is TGTGCCAGCAGCCACAGGGGCACCGGGGAGCTGTTTTTT.